Listed here are 2 T cell receptor beta chains from one sample, sequenced in a study of cytomegalovirus exposure and HLA in healthy donors. The study ran its PCR with 60 Vbeta and 13 Jbeta primers. Assay: immunoSEQ multiplex PCR; the TCRdb copy retains only in-frame clones and omits some. Of about 120,000 clones listed, approximately 8% were seen once; the top ten hold about 6%. Sequencing was performed on PBMCs. These receptors were collected from a woman between 35 and 50 years old in good health and CMV-seropositive.

On this clone: The junction does not match germline at one end; this may be a read error. The V and J genes are TRBV6-1 and TRBJ1-1, with 7 bases identical to TRBD1. In germline, CDR1 is MNHNS, CDR2 SASEGT. The CDR3 has 13 residues. The CDR3 here is CASSDVGGGKRSF. CDR3 sequence (DNA): TGTGCCAGCAGTGACGTAGGGGGCGGGAAACGGAGCTTT.

The J gene is TRBJ2-1, the V gene TRBV7-9, with TRBD2 identical over 7 bases. Trimming removed 2 bases from V and 4 bases from J; junction bases left unmatched: 5. There are 15 residues in the CDR3. CDR1 is SEHNR and CDR2 is FQNEAQ in the germline V gene (reference sequence). The CDR3 coding sequence is TGTGCCAGCAGCTTATCGGGGGGTCATTACAATGAGCAGTTCTTC. It specifies CASSLSGGHYNEQFF.